Listed below are T cell receptor beta chains from one sample, sequenced in a study of T cells in Graves' hyperthyroidism and ophthalmopathy. In TCRdb, the multiplex PCR reads were re-called with MiXCR into one record per CDR3 protein. Counted here are about 480,000 distinct CDR3 sequences, around 14% occurring once; the ten biggest clones make up around a sixth. The sample was blood. The receptors derive from a woman between 18 and 29 years old with Graves' hyperthyroidism. The CDR3 runs from the conserved cysteine through the conserved F or W. A D gene is named only where the DNA matches it firmly. Rows give clone size only sometimes, using once, few, many, or a class for an expanded clone.

d_call j_call v_call clone_size cdr3_aa cdr3_nt
. TRBJ1-5 TRBV19 few CASRPAPGHGNQPQHF TGTGCCAGTAGACCTGCCCCGGGACATGGCAATCAGCCCCAGCATTTT
. TRBJ1-3 TRBV6-2/TRBV6-3 . CASSYGGSGNTIYF TGTGCCAGCAGTTACGGGGGCTCTGGAAACACCATATATTTT
TRBD2 TRBJ2-3 TRBV12-3/TRBV12-4 many CASSVLAGGEDTQYF TGTGCCAGCAGTGTCCTAGCGGGAGGGGAGGATACGCAGTATTTT
. TRBJ2-1 TRBV20-1 many CSAPGYNEQFF TGCAGTGCTCCGGGATACAATGAGCAGTTCTTC
TRBD2 TRBJ2-1 TRBV29-1 many CSVEELADTYNEQFF TGCAGCGTTGAAGAGCTAGCGGATACCTACAATGAGCAGTTCTTC
. TRBJ2-1 TRBV5-4 many CASSPQGTYNEQFF TGTGCCAGCAGCCCGCAGGGGACTTACAATGAGCAGTTCTTC
TRBD1 TRBJ2-3 TRBV9 . CASSAEGAADTQYF TGTGCCAGCAGCGCCGAGGGGGCCGCAGATACGCAGTATTTT
TRBD1 TRBJ2-3 TRBV12-3/TRBV12-4 . CASSTGQGMRDTQYF TGTGCCAGCAGTACCGGACAGGGTATGAGAGATACGCAGTATTTT
. TRBJ1-1 TRBV6-5 many CASSYKSRNTEAFF TGTGCCAGCAGTTACAAGTCCCGGAACACTGAAGCTTTCTTT
. TRBJ2-2 TRBV5-5 many CASSLEAGPPGELFF TGTGCCAGCAGCTTGGAGGCGGGACCGCCCGGGGAGCTGTTTTTT